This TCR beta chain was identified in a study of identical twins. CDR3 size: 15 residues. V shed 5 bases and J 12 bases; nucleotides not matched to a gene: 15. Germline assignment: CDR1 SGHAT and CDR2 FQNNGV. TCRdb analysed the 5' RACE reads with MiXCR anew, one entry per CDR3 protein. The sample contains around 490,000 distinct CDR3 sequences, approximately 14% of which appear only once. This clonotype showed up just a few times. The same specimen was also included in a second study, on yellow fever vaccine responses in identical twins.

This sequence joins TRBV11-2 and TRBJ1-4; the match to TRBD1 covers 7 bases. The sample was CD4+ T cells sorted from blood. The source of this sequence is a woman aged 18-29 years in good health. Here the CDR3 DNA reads TGTGCCAGCAGCCCCATACAGGGGTTCTTGAAGGAACTGTTTTTT. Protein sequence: CASSPIQGFLKELFF. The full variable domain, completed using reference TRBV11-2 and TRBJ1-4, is EAGVAQSPRYKIIEKRQSVAFWCNPISGHATLYWYQQILGQGPKLLIQFQNNGVVDDSQLPKDRFSAERLKGVDSTLKIQPAKLEDSAVYLCASSPIQGFLKELFFGSGTQLSVL.